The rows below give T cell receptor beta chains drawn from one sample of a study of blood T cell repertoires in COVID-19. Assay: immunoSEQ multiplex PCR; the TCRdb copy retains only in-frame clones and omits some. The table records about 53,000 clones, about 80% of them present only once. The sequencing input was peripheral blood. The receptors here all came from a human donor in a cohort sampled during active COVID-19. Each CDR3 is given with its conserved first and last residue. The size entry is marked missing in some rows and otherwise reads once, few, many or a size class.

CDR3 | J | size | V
CASSSSSTGKNTEAFF | TRBJ1-1 | NA | TRBV27
CASSRGSGNTIYF | TRBJ1-3 | NA | TRBV5-8
CASNGAGDEQYF | TRBJ2-7 | NA | TRBV7-9
CASSVGGHDGNTIYF | TRBJ1-3 | NA | TRBV9
CASSLTGYGYTF | TRBJ1-2 | NA | TRBV3-1/TRBV3-2
CASSLKPRTPEKLFF | TRBJ1-4 | NA | TRBV4-3
CASSLVQGGTGELFF | TRBJ2-2 | NA | TRBV7-7
CASSHGSLAGRRYEQYF | TRBJ2-7 | NA | TRBV5-4
CASSLGTGSTDTQYF | TRBJ2-3 | NA | TRBV7-9
CATSPQGAPMTAGGYYNEQFF | TRBJ2-1 | NA | TRBV15
CASSFTSSGGASVDNEQFF | TRBJ2-1 | NA | TRBV5-1
CASSQDVGQGELHGYTF | TRBJ1-2 | few | TRBV4-1
CASSPYRGSYEQYF | TRBJ2-7 | NA | TRBV7-8
CASSPQRASKVRQEIGELFF | TRBJ2-2 | NA | TRBV9
CASSLVTGDAFF | TRBJ1-1 | once | TRBV7-9
CASRESSGNTIYF | TRBJ1-3 | NA | TRBV6-5
CASGRASLETQYF | TRBJ2-5 | NA | TRBV12-5
CASGPTSGGARTGELFF | TRBJ2-2 | many | TRBV12-5
CATRGGAGTGVNEQYF | TRBJ2-7 | NA | TRBV10-3
CAWSRGRRGTEAFF | TRBJ1-1 | NA | TRBV30
CASSHAGPANTGELFF | TRBJ2-2 | NA | TRBV3-1/TRBV3-2
CASSPPLGQKEKLFF | TRBJ1-4 | NA | TRBV18
CATSRGNEQYF | TRBJ2-7 | NA | TRBV24-1
CASSLGTVRISQHF | TRBJ1-5 | NA | TRBV28
CASSNPGTGRSGYTF | TRBJ1-2 | few | TRBV19
CASSTEGPDTQYF | TRBJ2-3 | NA | TRBV5-5
CASSFRTAEKLFF | TRBJ1-4 | NA | TRBV7-2
CASSPTGSIYGYTF | TRBJ1-2 | few | TRBV7-9
CASTLEGGVNYGYTF | TRBJ1-2 | NA | TRBV6-5
CASSQVPVRVGNEQFF | TRBJ2-1 | NA | TRBV3-1/TRBV3-2
CASTGTGLSYNEQFF | TRBJ2-1 | NA | TRBV2
CASSPLMGGADTEAFF | TRBJ1-1 | NA | TRBV18
CASSPPTGETQYF | TRBJ2-5 | NA | TRBV6-6
CASSQSVTEEDQPQHF | TRBJ1-5 | few | TRBV23-1
CASSQGTLIEKLFF | TRBJ1-4 | NA | TRBV4-1
CASSLGPGLGYGYTF | TRBJ1-2 | NA | TRBV11-2
CASRLTGTGSTDTQYF | TRBJ2-3 | once | TRBV27
CASSTQGINTGELFF | TRBJ2-2 | NA | TRBV19
CASSLILGASGGLQYF | TRBJ2-5 | NA | TRBV4-3
CASSLGQNYGYTF | TRBJ1-2 | NA | TRBV27
CAISGTSGGSYEQYF | TRBJ2-7 | NA | TRBV10-3
CASSASTGGHEQFF | TRBJ2-1 | NA | TRBV19
CASKRQVNTEAFF | TRBJ1-1 | NA | TRBV10-1
CASSPIVAGGDNSPLHF | TRBJ1-6 | NA | TRBV18
CASSLTGTGLYEQYF | TRBJ2-7 | once | TRBV28
CASRSSAAGTGELFF | TRBJ2-2 | NA | TRBV2
CATSVLSGGATYNEQFF | TRBJ2-1 | NA | TRBV24-1
CASSLSAGDANYGYTF | TRBJ1-2 | NA | TRBV27
CASTGGTGVNSPLHF | TRBJ1-6 | NA | TRBV6-5
CASSTRQGGFTDTQYF | TRBJ2-3 | once | TRBV19
CASSPLTGTHGYTF | TRBJ1-2 | NA | TRBV6-2/TRBV6-3